Below, 10 T cell receptor beta chains from the same sample are listed, as sequenced in a study of post-analysis software for immune sequencing data. General observations from the study: Controls had lower frequencies than patients of 4 or 5 TRBV segments, which included TRBV5-6, TRBV5-1 and TRBV20-1.

Unique molecular identifiers were carried by the TCR beta cDNA libraries. TCRdb processed the PCR reads anew with MiXCR; each CDR3 protein has one entry. The sample shows roughly 180,000 distinct CDR3 sequences, over 25% of them seen only once. What these receptors recognize is not known. Input material: blood. These TCRs come from a girl aged 10-17 years with multiple sclerosis.

This clonotype has just a few counts. The chain combines TRBV4-1 with TRBJ1-1; 7 bases agree with TRBD1. V shed 0 bases, J shed 3 bases, and the junction held 1 base outside the gene matches. The CDR3 is made up of 14 amino acids. Germline V gene lookup returns CDR1 MGHRA and CDR2 YSYEKL. The CDR3 DNA sequence: TGCGCCAGCAGCCAAGACAGGGGGGACACTGAAGCTTTCTTT. Its translation: CASSQDRGDTEAFF.

V gene TRBV11-2 combines with J gene TRBJ2-1; 8 nucleotides align to TRBD1. Germline V gene lookup returns CDR1 SGHAT and CDR2 FQNNGV. V shed 3 bases, J shed 10 bases, and the junction held 17 bases outside the gene matches. There are 17 residues in the CDR3. The CDR3 DNA follows: TGTGCCAGCAGCTTTCTAAGGGGGACAGGCAAATTAGGGGAGCAGTTCTTC. Translating it yields CASSFLRGTGKLGEQFF.

This clonotype was seen a handful of times. The chain uses TRBV4-1 and TRBJ2-3; D is unresolved. The V gene lost 4 bases and the J gene lost 8 bases, with 7 bases spanning the gap. Germline V gives CDR1 MGHRA, CDR2 YSYEKL. This CDR3 is 11 amino acids long. CDR3 loop: CASSPGATQYF. The CDR3 DNA reads as TGCGCCAGCAGCCCCGGAGCTACGCAGTATTTT.

This clonotype was seen ten or more times. The CDR3 region has the DNA TGCAGTGTCCCAGCGGGATCGGGAGGTAATGAGCAGTTCTTC. Translating it yields CSVPAGSGGNEQFF. The rearrangement joins TRBV20-1 to TRBJ2-1, with 7 bases aligning to TRBD2. The CDR3 covers 14 residues. Per germline, CDR1 DFQATT and CDR2 SNEGSKA (reference sequence). The junction had 13 bases not matched to a gene; V was cut back by 7 bases and J by 7 bases.

The rearrangement links TRBV2 to TRBJ2-5; 12 nucleotides match TRBD2. After removal of 5 bases from V and 3 bases from J, the junction contained 4 bases not matched to a gene. The CDR3 runs to 15 residues. Germline loops: CDR1 SNHLY, CDR2 FYNNEI. The DNA of the CDR3 is TGTGCCAGCAGTTATCCTAGCGGGAGGGAAGAGACCCAGTACTTC. It is translated as CASSYPSGREETQYF.

Points on this clonotype: This may stem from a read error, because a much larger clone lies one nucleotide away. The chain is built from TRBV4-1 and TRBJ2-7; D might be TRBD2 (7 bases). Looked up from germline, CDR1 is MGHRA and CDR2 is YSYEKL. The CDR3 spans 15 residues. This CDR3 is CASSQGRGGTYVQYF. In DNA form, the CDR3 reads TGCGCCAGCAGCCAAGGAAGGGGGGGCACCTACGTGCAGTACTTC.

In this sample, this clonotype turned up many times. The chain combines TRBV24-1 with TRBJ2-3; 10 nucleotides line up with TRBD2. Losses at the gene ends were 4 bases for V and 0 bases for J; bases not matched to a gene: 3. CDR1 and CDR2 (germline): KGHDR, SFDVKD. The CDR3 runs 16 residues. CDR3 DNA sequence: TGTGCCACCAGTGACCCGACTAGCGGGAGCACAGATACGCAGTATTTT. Protein product: CATSDPTSGSTDTQYF.

V gene TRBV20-1 combines with J gene TRBJ2-1; D is unclear. The tail of the sequence fits TRBJ2-7 better, so the J call may be wrong. The CDR3 extends over 15 amino acids. Germline V gene sequence: CDR1 DFQATT, CDR2 SNEGSKA (reference sequence). The CDR3 loop is CSARGWTAPYNEQYF. The CDR3 nucleotides are TGCAGTGCTAGAGGATGGACCGCCCCCTACAATGAGCAGTACTTC.

The table lists this clonotype with many counts. The rearrangement links TRBV18 to TRBJ2-3, with 7 bases aligning to TRBD2. Germline CDR1 is KGHSH and CDR2 is LQKENI. CDR3 length: 15 residues. V gave up 8 bases and J gave up 1 base; unmatched junction bases: 9. Here the CDR3 DNA reads TGTGCCAGCGTAGATCAGCGGGATGGCACAGATACGCAGTATTTT. Its translation: CASVDQRDGTDTQYF.

The table lists this clonotype with a few counts. A read error may explain this, as a much larger clone is one base away. The chain combines TRBV6-2 or TRBV6-3 with TRBJ2-1; 10 positions match TRBD2. Germline CDR1 MNHEY, CDR2 SVGEGT. The CDR3 length is 15 residues. This CDR3 reads CVGSRGLARYNEQFF. The CDR3 DNA reads TGTGTCGGGTCGAGGGGACTAGCGAGGTACAATGAGCAGTTCTTC.